This T cell receptor (beta chain) was obtained from a study of blood T cell repertoires in COVID-19. Study background: Some COVID-19 samples were acute and others convalescent; all came from the United States, Italy and Spain.

This clone was seen only a few times. Cohort allocation depended upon clinical history that participants reported. The CDR3 loop spans 14 amino acids. The ends lost 5 bases at V and 7 bases at J; junction bases unmatched: 8. Germline assignment: CDR1 LNHDA and CDR2 SQIVND (reference sequence). The data were produced by immunoSEQ multiplex PCR, yet TCRdb's version contains in-frame clones alone and is incomplete. The sample contains around 130,000 clones, 70% to 90% of which appear only once. The chain recombines TRBV19 with TRBJ1-1; 9 nucleotides agree with TRBD1. The sequence was collected from a woman between 45 and 60 years old with acute COVID-19. What was sequenced was PBMCs or T cells enriched from blood (not recorded which). The CDR3: CASSSNRGRGEAFF. The DNA for the CDR3 is TGTGCCAGTAGTTCCAACAGGGGGCGAGGTGAAGCTTTCTTT.